The 6 T cell receptor beta chains in this list originate from one sample, sequenced in a study of human T cells and chemical hapten exposure. TCRdb independently ran MiXCR on the RACE reads; one entry per CDR3 protein. The profile covers more than 100,000 distinct CDR3 sequences, with approximately 10% appearing a single time and around 2.2% taken by the ten largest. Time point reported: patch test 3, about 24 weeks after DPC sensitization. Treatment meaning: therapeutic diphenylcyclopropenone sensitization with weekly scalp DPC. Sequenced material: whole blood, taken in connection with sensitization to the hapten diphenylcyclopropenone (DPC). These receptors were obtained from a woman in her forties or fifties with alopecia areata. Some clones in this sample may be carry-over from other donors' samples.

This clonotype was counted many times. This chain joins TRBV20-1 and TRBJ1-2, with D tentatively TRBD1 (5 bases). Trimming removed 0 bases from V and 0 bases from J, with 11 bases in between. Germline V gives CDR1 DFQATT, CDR2 SNEGSKA (reference sequence). The CDR3 length is 15 residues. DNA of the CDR3: TGCAGTGCTAGAGATGCGGGGACGGCTAACTATGGCTACACCTTC. As protein: CSARDAGTANYGYTF.

This clonotype was found a few times. The V and J genes are TRBV9 and TRBJ1-5, with D possibly matching TRBD1 (5 bases). Germline V gene lookup returns CDR1 SGDLS and CDR2 YYNGEE. The V end was cut by 0 bases, the J end by 7 bases, with 17 bases between. The CDR3 sequence is 16 residues long. The CDR3 DNA sequence: TGTGCCAGCAGCGTAGCACCCCAGGGATACTACCAGCCCCAGCATTTT. Encoded protein: CASSVAPQGYYQPQHF. The variable domain in full, completed from reference TRBV9 and TRBJ1-5, reads DSGVTQTPKHLITATGQRVTLRCSPRSGDLSVYWYQQSLDQGLQFLIQYYNGEERAKGNILERFSAQQFPDLHSELNLSSLELGDSALYFCASSVAPQGYYQPQHFGDGTRLSIL.

This clonotype occurred many times. The rearrangement joins TRBV5-5 to TRBJ2-7; 10 nucleotides align to TRBD1. This CDR3 spans 15 amino acids. The germline V gene has CDR1 SGHKS and CDR2 YYEKEE (reference sequence). V lost 2 bases to trimming and J lost 5 bases; unmatched junction nucleotides: 7. The CDR3 DNA reads as TGTGCCAGCAGCTTTCGGGACAGGGGACTCGACGAGCAGTACTTC. It codes for CASSFRDRGLDEQYF.

This clonotype was picked up a small number of times. This chain connects TRBV28 to TRBJ1-5; D is uncertain. The V and J ends lost 3 bases and 6 bases respectively, with 9 bases between them. This CDR3 contains 13 residues. Looked up from germline, CDR1 is MDHEN and CDR2 is SYDVKM. The CDR3 reads CASSLPLGQPQHF. The CDR3 DNA reads as TGTGCCAGCAGTTTGCCCTTAGGTCAGCCCCAGCATTTT. Filled out from reference TRBV28 and TRBJ1-5, the complete variable domain reads DVKVTQSSRYLVKRTGEKVFLECVQDMDHENMFWYRQDPGLGLRLIYFSYDVKMKEKGDIPEGYSVSREKKERFSLILESASTNQTSMYLCASSLPLGQPQHFGDGTRLSIL.

This clonotype was detected ten times or more. The genes are TRBV20-1 and TRBJ2-3; 8 bases are a match to TRBD2. CDR3 size: 18 residues. V shed 3 bases, J shed 2 bases, and the junction held 16 bases outside the gene matches. Germline CDR1 and CDR2: DFQATT and SNEGSKA (reference sequence). This CDR3 reads CSASSPERREEFTDTQYF. The CDR3 DNA reads TGCAGTGCTAGCTCCCCTGAAAGGCGGGAGGAGTTCACAGATACGCAGTATTTT.

The chain is built from TRBV29-1 and TRBJ1-1; no definite D call. The CDR3 covers 13 residues. Trimming took off 6 bases at V and 0 bases at J, with 11 bases between the two ends. The V gene's germline CDR1 is SQVTM and CDR2 ANQGSEA. Written as DNA, the CDR3 is TGCAGCGTCGCGGGGTTAATGAACACTGAAGCTTTCTTT. Its protein product is CSVAGLMNTEAFF.